The subject of this entry is one T cell receptor beta chain. Its antigen is undetermined. Unique molecular identifiers were incorporated into the prepared TCRbeta library. TCRdb reprocessed the PCR reads via MiXCR and lists one record per CDR3 protein. The sample lists about 1,000,000 distinct CDR3 sequences; roughly 31% were seen once. Germline V gives CDR1 SNHLY, CDR2 FYNNEI. The CDR3 consists of 16 residues. V was shortened by 3 bases and J by 7 bases, with 16 bases between the two germline ends. These data originate in a study of T-cell reconstitution after alpha-beta-depleted transplantation in children. Overall study findings and caveats: Alpha-beta T cells present about two months after transplant were reported to originate from several hundred expanded graft clones. At the one-year point after transplant, T-cell counts and TCRbeta diversity were found to come mostly from T cells that had been newly produced. Some patients showed high day-60 TCRbeta diversity, which derived from surviving recipient T cells and thymic progenitors.

This receptor was taken from a boy younger than two who had a stem cell transplant for SCID, so the T cells may come from the graft donor. This chain uses TRBV2 with TRBJ1-6; D not certain. The sample was PBMCs, mostly from graft donor cells, taken 360 days after TCRalphabeta/CD19-depleted stem cell transplant. The CDR3 reads CASSDNLEDGNSPLHF. CDR3 in DNA: TGTGCCAGCAGTGACAACCTAGAGGACGGGAATTCACCCCTCCACTTT.